The 11 T cell receptor beta chains below were found in one sample sequenced in a study of T cell responses to AZD1222 COVID-19 vaccine. Using immunoSEQ multiplex PCR, the repertoire was profiled, and TCRdb retains in-frame clones only, with some absent. This sample has about 110,000 clones, with around 84% found just once. This specimen was peripheral blood, taken on day 0 of AZD1222 vaccination. These receptors all stem from an adult in good health.

The chain recombines TRBV24-1 with TRBJ1-5; perhaps TRBD1 as D (5 bases). CDR1 is KGHDR, CDR2 SFDVKD, per germline. V lost 5 bases and J lost 0, with 19 bases in between. The CDR3 length is 18 residues. CDR3 region: CATSARDSGGYSNQPQHF. The CDR3, as DNA: TGTGCCACCAGTGCCAGGGATTCGGGAGGTTATAGCAATCAGCCCCAGCATTTT.

This chain joins TRBV4-1 and TRBJ2-3; 10 bases fit TRBD2. Germline trimming cut 3 bases from V and 2 bases from J; bases unmatched to any gene: 5. Germline lookup yields CDR1 MGHRA and CDR2 YSYEKL. This CDR3 has 16 amino acids. The CDR3 sequence is CASSHDSGGDTDTQYF. CDR3 nucleotide sequence: TGCGCCAGCAGCCACGACAGCGGGGGGGACACAGATACGCAGTATTTT.

Here the CDR3 reads CATSVSGTDTQYF. For the CDR3, the DNA is TGTGCCACCAGTGTCTCGGGGACAGATACGCAGTATTTT. The rearrangement uses TRBV24-1 and TRBJ2-3; D may be TRBD2 (5 bases). Trimming removed 5 bases at V and 3 bases at J, with 8 bases between. Per germline, CDR1 KGHDR and CDR2 SFDVKD. This CDR3 has 13 residues.

The sample holds a few counts of this clone. This rearrangement joins TRBV10-3 to TRBJ2-1; 8 bases match TRBD2. V was pared by 8 bases and J by 4 bases, with 4 bases of the junction left unmatched. The germline gives CDR1 ENHRY, CDR2 SYGVKD. The CDR3 has 13 residues. The CDR3 is CAIVRGGYNEQFF. DNA of the CDR3: TGTGCCATCGTTCGGGGGGGGTACAATGAGCAGTTCTTC.

The chain is built from TRBV10-3 and TRBJ2-1; no definite D call. This CDR3 contains 15 residues. Trimming cost V 4 bases and J 0 bases, with 10 bases left between them. Germline V gives CDR1 ENHRY, CDR2 SYGVKD. CDR3 bases: TGTGCCATCAGTGTTCAGGCGAGCTCCTACAATGAGCAGTTCTTC. Translated: CAISVQASSYNEQFF.

The rearrangement uses TRBV5-6 and TRBJ1-3, with TRBD1 matching over 8 bases. V lost 5 bases, J lost 2 bases, and 6 bases stayed unmatched. The CDR3 has 15 amino acids. CDR1 is SGHDT and CDR2 is YYEEEE in the germline V gene. The chain's CDR3 is CASSGQGTTGNTIYF. The DNA for the CDR3 is TGTGCCAGCAGTGGACAGGGAACGACTGGAAACACCATATATTTT.

The DNA of the CDR3 is TGTGCCAGCAGCCCCAGTAGCGGGCAAGAGACCCAGTACTTC. This gives the protein CASSPSSGQETQYF. V usage is TRBV7-8 and J usage is TRBJ2-5; 7 bases are shared with TRBD2. V lost 5 bases, J lost 2 bases, and 5 bases stayed unmatched. The germline V gene encodes CDR1 SGHVS and CDR2 FQNEAQ. The CDR3 loop spans 14 amino acids.

The chain joins TRBV15 to TRBJ1-1; D call uncertain. The CDR3 extends over 15 amino acids. With 0 bases removed from V and 11 bases from J, the gap between germline ends came to 19 bases. Germline V CDR1 and CDR2: LNHNV, YYDKDF (reference sequence). Here the CDR3 DNA reads TGTGCCACCAGCAGAGATATGGGCACCGGGTCCACGGCTTTCTTT. Amino acids: CATSRDMGTGSTAFF.

The chain is built from TRBV7-2 and TRBJ2-5; 8 bases align to TRBD2. CDR1 and CDR2 from the germline V gene are SGHTA and FQGNSA. V shed 5 bases and J 3 bases; nucleotides not matched to a gene: 2. The length of the CDR3 is 13 residues. Here the CDR3 reads CASSARGEETQYF. The CDR3 bases are TGTGCCAGCAGCGCGCGGGGGGAAGAGACCCAGTACTTC.

V is TRBV3-1 (or the pseudogene TRBV3-2) and J is TRBJ1-5; 10 bases align to TRBD1. Germline V gene data show CDR1 as LGHDT and CDR2 as YNNKEL (reference sequence). The length of the CDR3 is 15 residues. The V segment lost 5 bases and the J segment 6 bases; nucleotides outside the gene matches: 7. The CDR3 DNA reads TGTGCCAGCAGCGTGACAGGGGGCAAGGGTCAGCCCCAGCATTTT. This gives the protein CASSVTGGKGQPQHF.

The chain links TRBV7-9 to TRBJ1-5; tentatively, D is TRBD1 (5 bases). The germline V and J ends were trimmed by 2 bases and 7 bases, with 12 bases remaining between them. Germline CDR1 is SEHNR and CDR2 is FQNEAQ (reference sequence). The CDR3 contains 14 residues. In DNA form, the CDR3 reads TGTGCCAGCAGCTTATCGGGGGGGAGCCAGCCCCAGCATTTT. Encoded protein: CASSLSGGSQPQHF.